A selection of T cell receptor beta chains follows, all from one sample in a study of CD8+ T cells in alopecia areata. Sequencing used immunoSEQ multiplex PCR; TCRdb keeps in-frame clones, though not all of them. The data show hundreds of thousands of clones, approximately 52% seen once. The sample consisted of CD4+ T cells sorted from blood, taken at week 0. Receptor source: a human donor with alopecia areata. The CDR3 runs from the conserved cysteine through the conserved F or W. Each record gives: D gene, V gene, clone size, J gene, CDR3 protein, CDR3 DNA. D genes are given only for firm matches. The size entry is marked missing in some rows and otherwise reads once, few, many or a size class.

.	TRBV27	.	TRBJ2-7	CASSLMGRNEYF	TGTGCCAGCAGTTTAATGGGGAGAAACGAGTACTTC
.	TRBV25-1	.	TRBJ2-7	CASRRDRAPYEQYF	TGTGCCAGCAGACGCGACCGGGCCCCCTACGAGCAGTACTTC
.	TRBV30	.	TRBJ1-2	CAWSGNGATGGYTF	TGTGCCTGGAGTGGGAACGGCGCGACGGGGGGCTACACCTTC
.	TRBV4-1	once	TRBJ2-3	CASSEIVSDTDTQYF	TGCGCCAGCAGCGAGATTGTTTCAGACACAGATACGCAGTATTTT
.	TRBV2	.	TRBJ2-1	CASRRALNEQFF	TGTGCCAGCAGACGGGCCTTAAATGAGCAGTTCTTC
.	TRBV30	.	TRBJ1-1	CAWSKGDTEAFF	TGTGCCTGGAGTAAGGGAGACACTGAAGCTTTCTTT
.	TRBV30	.	TRBJ1-4	CAWRAYEKLFF	TGTGCCTGGAGGGCCTATGAAAAACTGTTTTTT
.	TRBV7-2	.	TRBJ1-6	CASSFRTDNSPLHF	TGTGCCAGCAGCTTTCGGACGGACAATTCACCCCTCCACTTT
TRBD1	TRBV6-1	.	TRBJ1-1	CASSERRQGREPEAFF	TGTGCCAGCAGTGAAAGGCGACAGGGGAGGGAGCCCGAAGCTTTCTTT
.	TRBV18	.	TRBJ2-7	CASSSRDPDEQYF	TGTGCCAGCTCATCCCGGGACCCCGATGAGCAGTACTTC
.	TRBV6-5	.	TRBJ2-5	CASSYSIGYQETQYF	TGTGCCAGCAGTTACTCGATTGGTTACCAAGAGACCCAGTACTTC
TRBD1	TRBV4-1	once	TRBJ2-1	CASRVQDRVINEQFF	TGCGCCAGCAGAGTGCAGGACAGGGTTATAAATGAGCAGTTCTTC
.	TRBV6-5	.	TRBJ1-2	CASSTTSGVNYGYTF	TGTGCCAGCAGTACGACCTCCGGGGTAAACTATGGCTACACCTTC
.	TRBV7-2	.	TRBJ2-5	CASSSRPGLFEETQYF	TGTGCCAGCAGCTCCCGGCCGGGACTGTTCGAAGAGACCCAGTACTTC
.	TRBV2	.	TRBJ1-2	CASRRETYGYTF	TGTGCCAGCAGGCGGGAAACCTATGGCTACACCTTC
.	TRBV7-9	.	TRBJ1-5	CASSRGGDQPQHF	TGTGCCAGCAGCCGTGGGGGTGATCAGCCCCAGCATTTT
TRBD1	TRBV30	few	TRBJ1-2	CAWSPGGSGYTF	TGTGCCTGGAGTCCAGGGGGCTCTGGCTACACCTTC
.	TRBV30	.	TRBJ2-4	CAWSPAVSSFLGIQYF	TGTGCCTGGAGTCCGGCGGTCTCCTCCTTCCTAGGCATTCAGTACTTC
.	TRBV19	.	TRBJ1-1	CASSDFLPGVRRTEAFF	TGTGCCAGTAGCGACTTCTTGCCGGGAGTTAGACGCACTGAAGCTTTCTTT
TRBD1	TRBV27	.	TRBJ2-2	CASRRQGGGELFF	TGTGCCAGCAGAAGACAGGGCGGTGGGGAGCTGTTTTTT
.	TRBV2	.	TRBJ1-6	CASRPYNSPLHF	TGTGCCAGCAGGCCCTATAATTCACCCCTCCACTTT
.	TRBV30	.	TRBJ1-2	CAWSEGQNYGYTF	TGTGCCTGGAGCGAAGGACAGAACTATGGCTACACCTTC
.	TRBV4-1	.	TRBJ2-3	CASSQEQGRTDTQYF	TGCGCCAGCAGCCAAGAACAGGGACGCACAGATACGCAGTATTTT
TRBD1	TRBV15	.	TRBJ2-7	CATSRERTGSYEQYF	TGTGCCACCAGCAGAGAAAGGACAGGGTCCTACGAGCAGTACTTC
.	TRBV18	few	TRBJ2-6	CASSTGSGANVLTF	TGTGCCAGCTCAACAGGCTCTGGGGCCAACGTCCTGACTTTC
.	TRBV19	many	TRBJ1-1	CAARLQGNTEAFF	TGTGCCGCACGTCTACAGGGGAACACTGAAGCTTTCTTT
TRBD1	TRBV9	.	TRBJ1-2	CASSVGTGGIGYTF	TGTGCCAGCAGCGTAGGGACAGGGGGTATAGGCTACACCTTC
.	TRBV30	.	TRBJ1-5	CAWSVTGFGPQHF	TGTGCCTGGAGTGTAACCGGGTTTGGGCCCCAGCATTTT
TRBD2	TRBV5-1	.	TRBJ2-1	CASSLPTSGSYNEQFF	TGCGCCAGCAGCTTGCCAACTAGCGGGAGTTACAATGAGCAGTTCTTC
.	TRBV5-1	.	TRBJ2-5	CASSAEETQYF	TGCGCCAGCAGCGCCGAAGAGACCCAGTACTTC
.	TRBV6-1	few	TRBJ1-3	CASSGNTIYF	TGTGCCAGCTCTGGAAACACCATATATTTT
.	TRBV7-9	.	TRBJ2-7	CASSLDARAYEQYF	TGTGCCAGCAGCTTAGACGCCAGGGCCTACGAGCAGTACTTC
TRBD2	TRBV29-1	.	TRBJ2-3	CSVEGGGARTDTQYF	TGCAGCGTTGAGGGGGGAGGGGCGCGCACAGATACGCAGTATTTT
.	TRBV9	.	TRBJ2-5	CASSPRWEETQYF	TGTGCCAGCAGCCCTCGGTGGGAGGAGACCCAGTACTTC
.	TRBV2	few	TRBJ1-2	CASQRQGNYGYTF	TGTGCCAGCCAACGGCAGGGTAACTATGGCTACACCTTC
.	TRBV19	few	TRBJ1-5	CASSIGAPGMSPQHF	TGTGCCAGTAGTATAGGAGCCCCAGGAATGTCGCCCCAGCATTTT
.	TRBV5-6	.	TRBJ2-1	CASSQVGQINEQFF	TGTGCCAGCAGCCAAGTGGGCCAAATCAATGAGCAGTTCTTC
TRBD2	TRBV4-2	.	TRBJ2-4	CASSQDRGGRAKNIQYF	TGTGCCAGCAGCCAGGACCGGGGGGGCAGGGCCAAAAACATTCAGTACTTC
.	TRBV5-1	few	TRBJ2-3	CASSLSTDTQYF	TGCGCCAGCAGCCTGAGCACAGATACGCAGTATTTT
.	TRBV5-6	.	TRBJ1-5	CASSRGQPNQPQHF	TGTGCCAGCAGCCGAGGACAGCCCAATCAGCCCCAGCATTTT
.	TRBV15	few	TRBJ2-1	CATSRGGGPGVNEQFF	TGTGCCACCAGCAGAGGCGGGGGTCCAGGGGTCAATGAGCAGTTCTTC
.	TRBV5-1	.	TRBJ2-3	CASSLEGLYTDTQYF	TGCGCCAGCAGCTTGGAGGGCCTTTACACAGATACGCAGTATTTT
.	TRBV6-5	few	TRBJ1-1	CASRATGPGRTEAFF	TGTGCCAGCAGGGCAACAGGGCCGGGGAGGACTGAAGCTTTCTTT
.	TRBV29-1	.	TRBJ2-2	CSVGPYSTGELFF	TGCAGCGTTGGACCCTACTCCACCGGGGAGCTGTTTTTT
TRBD1	TRBV19	few	TRBJ1-1	CASSRTGNTEAFF	TGTGCCAGTAGTAGGACAGGGAACACTGAAGCTTTCTTT
.	TRBV7-9	.	TRBJ2-3	CASSLAIGGGRTDTQYF	TGTGCCAGCAGCTTAGCCATCGGCGGGGGCCGCACAGATACGCAGTATTTT
TRBD2	TRBV27	few	TRBJ2-2	CASSRRETPGELFF	TGTGCCAGCAGCAGGCGGGAGACCCCCGGGGAGCTGTTTTTT
.	TRBV6-1	.	TRBJ1-6	CASSGNSPLHF	TGTGCCAGCAGTGGTAATTCACCCCTCCACTTT
.	TRBV10-3	few	TRBJ1-1	CAISRENTEAFF	TGTGCCATCAGCAGGGAGAACACTGAAGCTTTCTTT
.	TRBV29-1	.	TRBJ2-5	CSAKGSSQYF	TGCAGCGCCAAGGGGTCGAGCCAGTACTTC